This passage covers 5 T cell receptor beta chains from one sample sequenced in a study of control samples from healthy donors and cancer patients. Some clones are missing from TCRdb's copy, which holds only in-frame ones; the method was immunoSEQ multiplex PCR. The data hold roughly 170,000 clones, with about 93% observed a single time. Material for sequencing was blood. All receptors derive from a woman in her sixties in good health.

The chain employs TRBV3-1 (or the pseudogene TRBV3-2) and TRBJ2-7; either TRBD1 or TRBD2 may fit D (5 bases each). Germline-derived CDR1 and CDR2 are LGHDT and YNNKEL (reference sequence). CDR3 length: 21 amino acids. Trimming took off 0 bases at V and 2 bases at J, with 29 bases between the two ends. The CDR3: CASSQEDRGEVALGPTYEQYF. The CDR3 region has the DNA TGTGCCAGCAGCCAAGAGGATCGAGGGGAAGTAGCGCTAGGTCCAACCTACGAGCAGTACTTC.

V is TRBV9 and J is TRBJ2-2; TRBD1 matches at 8 bases. V was clipped by 2 bases and J by 6 bases; unmatched bases: 6. CDR3 length: 15 amino acids. Germline V gene lookup returns CDR1 SGDLS and CDR2 YYNGEE. The CDR3 nucleotides read TGTGCCAGCAGCGTGAGGACAGGGAGGTCCGGGGAGCTGTTTTTT. Amino acids: CASSVRTGRSGELFF.

The chain couples TRBV7-2 to TRBJ1-2, with D possibly being TRBD1 (6 bases). The CDR3 spans 18 residues. Germline assignment: CDR1 SGHTA and CDR2 FQGNSA. The ends were cut back, 5 bases at V and 5 bases at J, with 27 bases in the middle. DNA for the CDR3: TGTGCCAGCAGCCAAGGGGGTTTCGGTGGGTTTGTTCATTATGGCTACACCTTC. The encoded protein is CASSQGGFGGFVHYGYTF.

The genes are TRBV7-2 and TRBJ2-7; unclear D gene. Trimming pared 5 bases from V and 7 bases from J, leaving 18 bases between. CDR3 length: 14 residues. The germline V gene has CDR1 SGHTA and CDR2 FQGNSA. CDR3 in amino acids: CASSRPLGVWEQYF. CDR3 nucleotides: TGTGCCAGCAGCCGCCCTCTAGGAGTATGGGAGCAGTACTTC.

This chain joins TRBV27 and TRBJ1-6; D gene ambiguous. The CDR3 extends over 15 amino acids. Looked up from germline, CDR1 is MNHEY and CDR2 is SMNVEV (reference sequence). Deletions cut 4 bases from V and 6 bases from J, with 13 bases between. CDR3 nucleotides: TGTGCCAGCAGTTCCGCCCCTATCCGTAATTCACCCCTCCACTTT. Translation gives CASSSAPIRNSPLHF.